The TCR beta chain described here comes from a study of blood T cells in healthy people across ages. The study's findings and limits: No one knew whether donors had CMV, which possibly confounded expanded clonotype changes. Considered underestimates were the diversity estimates obtained from one million T cells. Both naive CD4+ cell counts and diversity were greater in long-lived donors than in aged donors.

Per-sample PBMC isolation yielded at least 6.5 million cells. The CDR3 sequence is 13 residues long. Germline-derived CDR1 and CDR2 are MDHEN and SYDVKM. The ends were cut back, 5 bases at V and 5 bases at J, with 10 bases in the middle. With a J-beta primer mix and a sample-barcoded 5' primer, a second PCR ran about 6 to 11 cycles. TCRdb reanalysed the 5' RACE reads using MiXCR and keeps one entry per CDR3 protein. The sample records 1.4 million to 1.5 million distinct CDR3 sequences, 42% being singletons. On this clonotype itself: The antigen is unknown.

The sequencing input was blood. The sequence was collected from a woman between 18 and 29 years old in good health. V usage is TRBV28 and J usage is TRBJ2-1; D unresolved. The DNA for the CDR3 is TGTGCCAGCAGTCCGCCGTCAAACAATGAGCAGTTCTTC. This codes for CASSPPSNNEQFF.